The 11 T cell receptor beta chains listed next were all sequenced from one sample in a study of T cell responses to AZD1222 COVID-19 vaccine. TCRdb's table, derived via immunoSEQ multiplex PCR, lists solely in-frame clones and lacks some. The table shows about 200,000 clones, with around 93% occurring only once. The material was peripheral blood, obtained 28 days after the second AZD1222 dose. These TCRs come from an adult who received the AZD1222 COVID-19 vaccine.

The J gene is TRBJ1-4, the V gene TRBV18; 8 bases agree with TRBD1. V shed 3 bases, J shed 6 bases, and the junction held 6 bases outside the gene matches. The CDR3 is made up of 15 amino acids. The V gene's germline CDR1 is KGHSH and CDR2 LQKENI. CDR3 DNA sequence: TGTGCCAGCTCACCCAGACAGGGGAGGGATGAAAAACTGTTTTTT. Its translation: CASSPRQGRDEKLFF.

This clone has only one observation. The CDR3 DNA sequence: TGTGCCAGCAGCTTTGACAGGGTCATTGGATATGGCTACACCTTC. Translation: CASSFDRVIGYGYTF. V and J are TRBV5-5 and TRBJ1-2; 7 bases agree with TRBD1. This CDR3 has 15 residues. Trimming took 2 bases from V and 5 from J; bases not matched to a gene: 9. CDR1 is SGHKS, CDR2 YYEKEE, per germline (reference sequence).

The table lists this clone with a count of one. The CDR3 spells CASSEQPGSYGYTF. For the CDR3, the DNA is TGTGCCAGCAGTGAACAACCGGGGAGCTATGGCTACACCTTC. The V and J genes are TRBV2 and TRBJ1-2; D remains ambiguous. Germline V gene lookup returns CDR1 SNHLY and CDR2 FYNNEI. The CDR3 covers 14 residues. Between the trimmed V and J ends, which lost 2 bases and 4 bases, there was a span of 11 bases.

The chain joins TRBV7-6 to TRBJ2-1, with 7 nucleotides matching TRBD1. Germline V gene data show CDR1 as SGHVS and CDR2 as FNYEAQ. Trimming took 7 bases from V and 0 from J; bases not matched to a gene: 6. The CDR3 spans 15 residues. The CDR3 DNA reads TGTGCCAGCACCCCCGGGACAGTCTCCTACAATGAGCAGTTCTTC. Its translation is CASTPGTVSYNEQFF.

The rearrangement links TRBV7-9 to TRBJ1-4; 9 nucleotides align to TRBD1. V shed 5 bases and J 7 bases; nucleotides not matched to a gene: 5. Germline V gives CDR1 SEHNR, CDR2 FQNEAQ (reference sequence). CDR3 length equals 14 residues. This chain's CDR3 is CASSVGTGSEKLFF. The CDR3, as DNA: TGTGCCAGCAGCGTAGGGACAGGGAGTGAAAAACTGTTTTTT. The whole variable domain, filled in from reference TRBV7-9 and TRBJ1-4, reads DTGVSQNPRHKITKRGQNVTFRCDPISEHNRLYWYRQTLGQGPEFLTYFQNEAQLEKSRLLSDRFSAERPKGSFSTLEIQRTEQGDSAMYLCASSVGTGSEKLFFGSGTQLSVL.

This sequence joins TRBV29-1 and TRBJ1-1; TRBD1 matches 9 bases. V dropped 7 bases and J dropped 5; count of bases not matched to a gene: 8. This CDR3 comprises 13 residues. Looked up from germline, CDR1 is SQVTM and CDR2 is ANQGSEA. The CDR3 sequence: CSAWTGEETEAFF. In DNA form, the CDR3 reads TGCAGCGCCTGGACAGGGGAAGAAACTGAAGCTTTCTTT.

The rearrangement joins TRBV6-1 to TRBJ1-4; D perhaps matches TRBD1 (5 bases). This CDR3 region has 13 residues. CDR1 MNHNS and CDR2 SASEGT come from the germline V gene. The germline V and J ends were trimmed by 6 bases and 5 bases, with 10 bases remaining between them. The CDR3 protein is CASRLGGNEKLFF. CDR3 bases: TGTGCCAGCAGACTGGGGGGGAATGAAAAACTGTTTTTT.

DNA for the CDR3: TGCGCCAGCAGTAGGGACAGCGGGAACTATGGCTACACCTTC. Translating it yields CASSRDSGNYGYTF. V gene TRBV5-1 combines with J gene TRBJ1-2; 7 nucleotides align to TRBD1. CDR3 length equals 14 residues. Per the germline V gene, CDR1 is SGHRS and CDR2 is YFSETQ. The V gene end was trimmed by 5 bases and the J gene end by 2 bases; junction bases not matched to a gene: 6.

The chain recombines TRBV3-1 (or the pseudogene TRBV3-2) with TRBJ1-2; the D gene is possibly TRBD1 (5 bases). Germline assignment: CDR1 LGHDT and CDR2 YNNKEL (reference sequence). The V end lost 4 bases, the J end lost 4 bases, and 16 bases lay between the germline ends. The CDR3 has 15 amino acids. The DNA of the CDR3 is TGTGCCAGCAGCCCGGTTTCGTGGAGGGGCTATGGCTACACCTTC. Translating it yields CASSPVSWRGYGYTF.

This clone was picked up one time. The V and J genes are TRBV9 and TRBJ1-5; D uncertain. The ends were cut back, 5 bases at V and 3 bases at J, with 12 bases in the middle. Per germline, CDR1 SGDLS and CDR2 YYNGEE. The CDR3 extends over 14 amino acids. Here the CDR3 DNA reads TGTGCCAGCAGTCCCCGGGCCTCCAATCAGCCCCAGCATTTT. Translation: CASSPRASNQPQHF. Variable domain in full (rest from reference TRBV9 and TRBJ1-5): DSGVTQTPKHLITATGQRVTLRCSPRSGDLSVYWYQQSLDQGLQFLIQYYNGEERAKGNILERFSAQQFPDLHSELNLSSLELGDSALYFCASSPRASNQPQHFGDGTRLSIL.

The CDR3 spells CARSLNGLRRGDLKNGYTF. CDR3 coding DNA: TGTGCCAGAAGCTTGAACGGGCTACGCAGGGGTGACCTGAAAAATGGCTACACCTTC. The V call is TRBV5-3, the J call TRBJ1-2, with D perhaps TRBD1 (6 bases). TRBV5-3 is annotated as an ORF whose role is uncertain. The ends were cut back, 1 base at V and 6 bases at J, with 28 bases in the middle. The CDR3 spans 19 residues.